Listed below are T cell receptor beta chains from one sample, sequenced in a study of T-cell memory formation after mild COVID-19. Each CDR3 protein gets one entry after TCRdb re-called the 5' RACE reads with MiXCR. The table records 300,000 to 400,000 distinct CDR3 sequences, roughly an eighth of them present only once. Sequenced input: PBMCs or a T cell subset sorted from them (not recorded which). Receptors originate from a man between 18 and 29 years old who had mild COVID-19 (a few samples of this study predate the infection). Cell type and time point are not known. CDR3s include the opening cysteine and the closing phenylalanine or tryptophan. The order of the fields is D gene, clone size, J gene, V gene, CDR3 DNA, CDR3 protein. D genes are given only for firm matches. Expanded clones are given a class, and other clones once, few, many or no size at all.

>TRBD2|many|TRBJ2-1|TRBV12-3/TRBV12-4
TGTGCCAGCAGTCAGACTAGCGGGGGGGTCAATGAGCAGTTCTTC
CASSQTSGGVNEQFF
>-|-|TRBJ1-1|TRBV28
TGTGCCAGCAGTACGGGCCAGCTTCTAGCTGAAGCTTTCTTT
CASSTGQLLAEAFF
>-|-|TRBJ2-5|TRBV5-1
TGCGCCAGCTCAGATTCCATCCAGGAGACCCAGTACTTC
CASSDSIQETQYF
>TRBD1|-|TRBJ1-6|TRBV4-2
TGTGCCAGCAGCCAAGAAGGACAGGTGGTTACACCCCTCCACTTT
CASSQEGQVVTPLHF
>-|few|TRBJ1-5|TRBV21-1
TGTGCCAGCCCGATTTGGGTTCCCCAGCCCCAGCATTTT
CASPIWVPQPQHF
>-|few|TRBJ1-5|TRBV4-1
TGCGCCAGCAGCCAATCTCCCCCCACGAGCAATCAGCCCCAGCATTTT
CASSQSPPTSNQPQHF
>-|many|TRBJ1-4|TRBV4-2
TGTGCCAGCAGCCAAGAGACAGCTAATGAAAAACTGTTTTTT
CASSQETANEKLFF
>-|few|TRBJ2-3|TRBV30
TGTGCCTGGAGTGTACGGGATACGCAGTATTTT
CAWSVRDTQYF
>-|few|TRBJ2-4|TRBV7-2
TGTGCCAGCAGCTTACTAATAGGGGAGGTGTACTTC
CASSLLIGEVYF
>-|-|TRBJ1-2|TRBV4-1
TGCGCCAGCAGCCAAGAGTACAGCTTATATGGCTACACCTTC
CASSQEYSLYGYTF
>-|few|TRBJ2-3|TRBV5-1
TGCGCCAGCAGCTTGCATAGCACAGATACGCAGTATTTT
CASSLHSTDTQYF
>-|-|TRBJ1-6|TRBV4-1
TGCGCCAGCAGCCAAGTATTCAGGGTGGGTTCACCCCTCCACTTT
CASSQVFRVGSPLHF
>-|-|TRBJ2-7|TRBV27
TGTGCCAGCAGCCCCCCCGCACGCGGAGGGGACGAGCAGTACTTC
CASSPPARGGDEQYF
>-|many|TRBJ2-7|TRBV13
TGTGCCAGCAGCCAGGGAGGGGGCGGTGTGTACGAGCAGTACTTC
CASSQGGGGVYEQYF
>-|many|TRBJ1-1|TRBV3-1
TGTGCCAGCAGCCACGACCTTTACAGGGTTGGCGCTGAAGCTTTCTTT
CASSHDLYRVGAEAFF
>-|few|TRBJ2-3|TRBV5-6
TGTGCCAGCAGCCAGGGGCACATCAGCACAGATACGCAGTATTTT
CASSQGHISTDTQYF
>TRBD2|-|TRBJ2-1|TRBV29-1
TGCAGCGTTCAGAGGCGGGGGGTCTACAATGAGCAGTTCTTC
CSVQRRGVYNEQFF
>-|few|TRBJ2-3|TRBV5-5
TGTGCCAGCAGCGACCGGTGGGTTGGTACGCAGTATTTT
CASSDRWVGTQYF
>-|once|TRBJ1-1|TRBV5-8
TGTGCCAGCAGCTTTTACGGGGTTGTCACTGAAGCTTTCTTT
CASSFYGVVTEAFF
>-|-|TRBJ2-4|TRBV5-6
TGTGCCAGCAGCTTGACACAGACGATAAAAAACATTCAGTACTTC
CASSLTQTIKNIQYF
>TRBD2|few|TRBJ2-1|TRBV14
TGTGCCAGCAGCCAAGTGAGACTAGCGGGGGGGATCAATGAGCAGTTCTTC
CASSQVRLAGGINEQFF
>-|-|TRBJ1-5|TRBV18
TGTGCCAGCTCACCGGACCTGGATCAGCCCCAGCATTTT
CASSPDLDQPQHF
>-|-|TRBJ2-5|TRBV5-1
TGCGCCAGCGGGAACGGACAGACTCAAGAGACCCAGTACTTC
CASGNGQTQETQYF
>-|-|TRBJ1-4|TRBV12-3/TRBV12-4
TGTGCCAGCAGTTTCCCAGGGCAGAACGGAAAACTGTTTTTT
CASSFPGQNGKLFF
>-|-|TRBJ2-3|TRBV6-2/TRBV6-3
TGTGCCAGCAGTTCAGTCGCAGATACGCAGTATTTT
CASSSVADTQYF
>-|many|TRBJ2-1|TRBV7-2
TGTGCCAGCAGCGCCCCCGGGGGACCTTCCTACAATGAGCAGTTCTTC
CASSAPGGPSYNEQFF
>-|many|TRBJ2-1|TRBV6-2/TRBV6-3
TGTGCCAGCAGTCGCCGGACTCCCAATGAGCAGTTCTTC
CASSRRTPNEQFF
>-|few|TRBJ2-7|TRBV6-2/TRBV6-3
TGTGCCAGCAGTTATTACCTACAGGGCACCGAGCAGTACTTC
CASSYYLQGTEQYF
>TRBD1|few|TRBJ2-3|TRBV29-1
TGCAGCGTGGAAACAGGGGCCCTCCCTTTAAGCACAGATACGCAGTATTTT
CSVETGALPLSTDTQYF
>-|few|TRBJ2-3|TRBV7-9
TGTGCCAGCAGACTAGCCACCACAGATACGCAGTATTTT
CASRLATTDTQYF
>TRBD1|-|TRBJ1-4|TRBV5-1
TGCGCCAGCAGCTTAACAGGGGCGGCAACTAATGAAAAACTGTTTTTT
CASSLTGAATNEKLFF